The clone carrying this T cell receptor beta chain came up many times. The antigen remains unidentified. This record comes from a study of T-cell memory formation after mild COVID-19. TCRdb recomputed calls from the 5' RACE reads with MiXCR, one row per CDR3 protein. The table lists around 200,000 distinct CDR3 sequences, over 9.5% of them singletons. V was pared by 4 bases and J by 7 bases, with 11 bases of the junction left unmatched. The CDR3 spans 15 residues. Germline CDR1 and CDR2: SQVTM and ANQGSEA. Whole-study results and caveats: Mostly located in CM and EM were contracting CD4+ clones, with contracting CD8+ clones located in EMRA. Memory cells collected pre-infection included some clones that later responded, suggesting cross-reactive memory joined.

The chain uses TRBV29-1 and TRBJ2-1, with TRBD2 identical over 9 bases. Sequencing input: PBMCs or a T cell subset sorted from them (not recorded which). This clonotype was obtained from a man aged 18-30 years who had mild COVID-19 (a few samples of this study predate the infection). Cell type and time point are not known. CDR3 region: CSVVRRRGGVNEQFF. The CDR3 DNA reads TGCAGCGTTGTCCGTCGGCGGGGGGGCGTGAATGAGCAGTTCTTC.